One T cell receptor beta chain is described in this entry. The sample is drawn from a study of T cell responses to AZD1222 COVID-19 vaccine. Germline V CDR1 and CDR2: MDHEN, SYDVKM. V lost 6 bases and J 3 bases, leaving 17 bases between the germline ends. The CDR3 has 15 residues. Repertoires were generated with immunoSEQ multiplex PCR, while TCRdb's copy carries only in-frame clones and drops some. The sample shows about 120,000 clones, almost 95% of them seen only once. The chain couples TRBV28 to TRBJ1-2, with a tentative D call TRBD1 (5 bases). The receptor was derived from an adult who received the AZD1222 COVID-19 vaccine. The material sequenced was peripheral blood, taken 28 days after the second AZD1222 dose. For the CDR3, the DNA is TGTGCCAGCAGGGCGGACAACCGCCCCTACTATGGCTACACCTTC. Residues: CASRADNRPYYGYTF.